The 2 T cell receptor beta chains reported below all come from one sample, sequenced in a study of breast tumors, draining lymph nodes, adjacent tissues. A single record per CDR3 protein comes from TCRdb applying MiXCR to the multiplex PCR reads. The sample records about 230,000 distinct CDR3 sequences, roughly 30% being singletons. Samples came from axillary lymph nodes draining the breast cancer. Sample: axillary lymph node tissue. The receptors shown here come from a female donor with breast cancer. Some clones in this sample may be carry-over from other donors' samples.

This clonotype was seen many times. The CDR3 DNA reads as TGTGCCAGCTCACCAGGGGGTGATTGGCCCCAGCATTTT. This translates into CASSPGGDWPQHF. V gene TRBV18 combines with J gene TRBJ1-5, with a possible D match to TRBD1 (5 bases). This CDR3 is 13 amino acids long. Looked up from germline, CDR1 is KGHSH and CDR2 is LQKENI. Trimming took off 2 bases at V and 9 bases at J, with 11 bases between the two ends.

This clonotype was seen repeatedly, ten times or more. The V gene is TRBV11-3, the J gene TRBJ2-7; perhaps TRBD2 as D (5 bases). The CDR3 totals 13 residues. Trimming took off 0 bases at V and 4 bases at J, with 7 bases between the two ends. CDR1 is SGHNT, CDR2 YENEEA, per germline. The CDR3 sequence is CASSLDPGYEQYF. The CDR3 DNA reads TGTGCCAGCAGCTTAGATCCGGGATACGAGCAGTACTTC.